This TCR beta chain derives from a study of cytomegalovirus exposure and HLA in healthy donors. Study-wide results and caveats: Within an earlier analysis, most TCR beta V segments proved productive either about 87% or about 30% of the time.

As to this clone: Its antigen is not known.

Primers included in the PCR were 60 Vbeta and 13 Jbeta primers. Repertoires were generated with immunoSEQ multiplex PCR, while TCRdb's copy carries only in-frame clones and drops some. The data show over 150,000 clones, about four fifths seen once. There are 15 residues in the CDR3. CDR1 and CDR2 (germline): MNHEY, SMNVEV (reference sequence). The germline V and J ends were trimmed by 6 bases and 0 bases, with 12 bases remaining between them. Sequenced sample: PBMCs. The source is a woman between 25 and 40 years old in good health and CMV-seropositive. The rearrangement links TRBV27 to TRBJ1-5; D remains unclear. The CDR3 here is CASRGGFNSNQPQHF. Written as DNA, the CDR3 is TGTGCCAGCAGGGGAGGGTTCAATAGCAATCAGCCCCAGCATTTT.